What follows are 28 T cell receptor beta chains derived from one specimen sequenced in a study of T cells in Graves' hyperthyroidism and ophthalmopathy. The CDR3 regions of TCR beta were amplified from RNA transcripts. When the TCR CDR3 underwent first-round RT-PCR, the HTBI primer set was used. From the multiplex PCR reads, TCRdb called clonotypes with MiXCR, one entry per CDR3 protein. The sample carries approximately 150,000 distinct CDR3 sequences, 9.4% recorded once. Sequencing was carried out using blood. The receptors originated from a woman between 18 and 29 years old with Graves' hyperthyroidism that later progressed to Graves' ophthalmopathy.

Many counts were recorded for this clonotype. V gene TRBV2 combines with J gene TRBJ1-4; TRBD1 is a possible D gene (6 bases). This CDR3 region has 15 residues. The germline gives CDR1 SNHLY, CDR2 FYNNEI. Deletions cut 4 bases from V and 6 bases from J, with 15 bases between. CDR3 coding DNA: TGTGCCAGCAGTGGTCTAGGGGGGGCTGATGAAAAACTGTTTTTT. It specifies CASSGLGGADEKLFF. The full variable domain, in which reference TRBV2 and TRBJ1-4 provide the parts outside the CDR3, is EPEVTQTPSHQVTQMGQEVILRCVPISNHLYFYWYRQILGQKVEFLVSFYNNEISEKSEIFDDQFSVERPDGSNFTLKIRSTKLEDSAMYFCASSGLGGADEKLFFGSGTQLSVL.

This clonotype came up many times. V is TRBV18 and J is TRBJ1-1; tentative D call: TRBD1 (5 bases). Germline CDR1 and CDR2: KGHSH and LQKENI. The CDR3 contains 14 residues. V dropped 2 bases and J dropped 0 bases, with 7 bases sitting between them. CDR3 DNA sequence: TGTGCCAGCTCACCAGGGACCTTGAACACTGAAGCTTTCTTT. This gives the protein CASSPGTLNTEAFF.

At least ten counts were recorded for this clonotype. Here the CDR3 DNA reads TGCAGTGCCCGGGCCACGTTAGGCTACGAGCAGTACTTC. This sequence encodes CSARATLGYEQYF. The V gene is TRBV20-1, the J gene TRBJ2-7; unclear D gene. V was shortened by 6 bases and J by 3 bases, with 15 bases between the two germline ends. This CDR3 has 13 amino acids. In germline, CDR1 is DFQATT, CDR2 SNEGSKA (reference sequence).

The J gene is TRBJ1-2, the V gene TRBV28; 9 nucleotides align to TRBD1. The V gene's germline CDR1 is MDHEN and CDR2 SYDVKM. Unmatched junction bases numbered 5, after V lost 4 bases and J lost 5 bases. This CDR3 has 14 residues. The CDR3 DNA follows: TGTGCCAGCAGTTCCGGGACAGGGATTTATGGCTACACCTTC. This translates into CASSSGTGIYGYTF.

In this sample, this clonotype turned up many times. The gene calls are TRBV30 and TRBJ2-7, with 7 bases lining up with TRBD2. The V gene end was trimmed by 0 bases and the J gene end by 3 bases; junction bases not matched to a gene: 5. Germline CDR1 GTSNPN, CDR2 SVGIG (reference sequence). This CDR3 has 14 residues. Here the CDR3 reads CAWSVLARGYEQYF. The DNA of the CDR3 is TGTGCCTGGAGTGTACTAGCGAGAGGCTACGAGCAGTACTTC.

This clonotype was picked up a small number of times. This chain links TRBV12-3 or TRBV12-4 with TRBJ2-7, with D perhaps TRBD1 or TRBD2 (5 bases each). V dropped 5 bases and J dropped 6 bases, with 11 bases sitting between them. The CDR3 totals 12 residues. Here the CDR3 reads CASSNWGSEQYF. DNA of the CDR3: TGTGCCAGCAGTAATTGGGGGAGCGAGCAGTACTTC.

The sample holds many counts of this clonotype. The J gene is TRBJ2-3, the V gene TRBV2; maybe TRBD2 (6 bases). V was pared by 6 bases and J by 2 bases, with 12 bases between. The length of the CDR3 is 14 residues. Germline V gene lookup returns CDR1 SNHLY and CDR2 FYNNEI. The CDR3 reads CASSKGLYTDTQYF. The CDR3 nucleotides are TGTGCCAGCAGCAAAGGACTATACACAGATACGCAGTATTTT.

This clonotype has just a few counts. Here the CDR3 reads CASSYFKSGYYEQYF. CDR3 nucleotides: TGTGCCAGCAGTTACTTTAAGTCTGGGTATTACGAGCAGTACTTC. The chain has TRBV6-6 and TRBJ2-7; D unclear. The CDR3 length is 15 residues. With 1 base removed from V and 4 bases from J, the gap between germline ends came to 14 bases. The germline V gene encodes CDR1 MNHNY and CDR2 SVGAGI (reference sequence).

This clonotype was counted ten times or more. The chain combines TRBV19 with TRBJ1-5; unclear D gene. Germline CDR1 reads LNHDA; CDR2 reads SQIVND (reference sequence). The CDR3 is made up of 15 amino acids. V was pared by 6 bases and J by 0 bases, with 12 bases between. CDR3 DNA: TGTGCCAGTAGGATGGACGGAAGTAGCAATCAGCCCCAGCATTTT. The encoded protein is CASRMDGSSNQPQHF.

Concerning this clonotype: The junction departs from germline at one end; a sequencing error may be responsible. The rearrangement joins TRBV12-3 or TRBV12-4 to TRBJ1-1; the D is unclear. The CDR3 extends over 14 amino acids. Here the CDR3 DNA reads TGTGCCAGCACTCACCGTGGGAAACCCACTGAAGCTTTCTTC. Translated, it gives CASTHRGKPTEAFF.

The V gene is TRBV5-6, the J gene TRBJ2-7, with a weak D call TRBD1 (5 bases). CDR1 is SGHDT and CDR2 is YYEEEE in the germline V gene. CDR3 length: 16 residues. V lost 5 bases, J lost 6 bases, and 24 bases lay in between. CDR3 coding DNA: TGTGCCAGCAGTCGCGTCACAGCGCCCAGGGAATCCGAGCAGTACTTC. It encodes CASSRVTAPRESEQYF.

This clonotype was seen at least ten times. The DNA for the CDR3 is TGTGCCAGCAGTAACTACGAGCAGTACTTC. Translation gives CASSNYEQYF. The J gene is TRBJ2-7, the V gene TRBV6-1; D uncertain. Germline CDR1 is MNHNS and CDR2 is SASEGT. V lost 5 bases and J 3 bases, leaving 2 bases between the germline ends. The CDR3 is 10 amino acids.

This clonotype was counted ten times or more. This chain uses TRBV19 with TRBJ2-5; D perhaps matches TRBD2 (5 bases). From germline, CDR1 is LNHDA and CDR2 SQIVND (reference sequence). Trimming stripped 11 bases from V and 5 bases from J, with 18 bases between. CDR3 length equals 13 residues. CDR3 nucleotide sequence: TGTGCCTCATCTGCTACTCGGAGGGAGACCCAGTACTTC. It encodes CASSATRRETQYF.

This clonotype was recorded many times. The chain joins TRBV3-1 to TRBJ2-7, with 10 bases fitting TRBD1. V was pared by 4 bases and J by 4 bases, with 10 bases of the junction left unmatched. The CDR3 is 16 residues long. The germline gives CDR1 LGHDT, CDR2 YNNKEL (reference sequence). The CDR3 bases are TGTGCCAGCAGCCCCTCGACAGGGGGCCGACATTACGAGCAGTACTTC. This sequence encodes CASSPSTGGRHYEQYF.

This clonotype occurred many times. This sequence joins TRBV6-5 and TRBJ2-7; 11 nucleotides align to TRBD1. The CDR3 extends over 19 amino acids. Per the germline V gene, CDR1 is MNHEY and CDR2 is SVGAGI. V shed 2 bases, J shed 6 bases, and the junction held 18 bases outside the gene matches. CDR3 coding DNA: TGTGCCAGCAGTTACGGGGATTTTTATATGGACAGGGGGCCTGGCGAGCAGTACTTC. Translation: CASSYGDFYMDRGPGEQYF.

This clonotype was seen many times. This chain uses TRBV3-1 with TRBJ1-5; the D is unclear. Germline loops: CDR1 LGHDT, CDR2 YNNKEL (reference sequence). The CDR3 extends over 14 amino acids. V gave up 5 bases and J gave up 3 bases, with 11 bases separating them. CDR3 residues: CASSTSFPNQPQHF. The CDR3 DNA reads as TGTGCCAGCAGCACTTCGTTCCCCAATCAGCCCCAGCATTTT.

This clonotype came up many times. This sequence joins TRBV2 and TRBJ1-1, with 7 positions matching TRBD1. The length of the CDR3 is 14 residues. The germline gives CDR1 SNHLY, CDR2 FYNNEI. V shed 7 bases and J 4 bases; nucleotides not matched to a gene: 9. The CDR3, as DNA: TGTGCCAGCATATCTCAACAGGGGAGCACTGAAGCTTTCTTT. Amino acid sequence: CASISQQGSTEAFF.

V is TRBV9 and J is TRBJ1-2; the D gene is possibly TRBD1 (6 bases). This CDR3 is built from 15 residues. Trimming took 4 bases from V and 0 from J, leaving 13 bases between them. CDR1 is SGDLS, CDR2 YYNGEE, per germline. The CDR3 DNA reads as TGTGCCAGCAGCCTTGGGACATTGTCTAACTATGGCTACACCTTC. It translates to CASSLGTLSNYGYTF.

This clonotype was recorded at least ten times. The V and J genes are TRBV3-1 and TRBJ1-5, with D maybe TRBD1 (6 bases). Germline CDR1 LGHDT, CDR2 YNNKEL (reference sequence). The CDR3 runs 16 residues. Trimming shortened V by 1 base and J by 0 bases, and 10 bases separated the two germline ends. CDR3 amino acids: CASSQGGGGSNQPQHF. In DNA, the CDR3 is TGTGCCAGCAGCCAAGGGGGAGGGGGTAGCAATCAGCCCCAGCATTTT.

This clonotype was seen only a few times. The gene calls are TRBV5-8 and TRBJ2-6; no reliable D call. CDR1 is SGHTS and CDR2 is YDEGEE in the germline V gene. V was pared by 0 bases and J by 4 bases, with 11 bases between. This CDR3 is 16 amino acids long. The CDR3 coding sequence is TGTGCCAGCAGCTTGGGAGTCAACTCCGGGGCCAACGTCCTGACTTTC. Encoded protein: CASSLGVNSGANVLTF.

This clonotype has a count of ten or more. The J gene is TRBJ1-3, the V gene TRBV7-2, with a weak D call TRBD1 (5 bases). The CDR3 has 16 residues. Per the germline V gene, CDR1 is SGHTA and CDR2 is FQGNSA. Trimming took 2 bases from V and 4 from J, leaving 15 bases between them. The CDR3: CASSLPRRGKGNTIYF. CDR3 nucleotides: TGTGCCAGCAGCTTACCCCGGCGGGGGAAAGGAAACACCATATATTTT.

Of note for this clonotype: With a much larger clone just one base away, this may be a read error. The V and J genes are TRBV15 and TRBJ2-5; TRBD2 matches 9 bases. V was pared by 4 bases and J by 7 bases, with 13 bases of the junction left unmatched. This CDR3 is 16 amino acids long. The germline V gene encodes CDR1 LNHNV and CDR2 YYDKDF (reference sequence). The CDR3: CATSNYIAGGWGTQYF. The DNA for the CDR3 is TGTGCCACCAGCAACTACATCGCGGGGGGGTGGGGGACCCAGTACTTC.

The rearrangement links TRBV4-1 to TRBJ1-1; D is perhaps TRBD1 (5 bases). The V gene's germline CDR1 is MGHRA and CDR2 YSYEKL. The CDR3 is made up of 14 amino acids. Trimming removed 3 bases at V and 5 bases at J, with 13 bases between. The CDR3 nucleotides read TGCGCCAGCAGCCAGAGGGACCTTGGGACTGAAGCTTTCTTT. It is translated as CASSQRDLGTEAFF.

This clonotype was seen more than once but under ten times. CDR3 in amino acids: CSVESPGQSGYGYTF. The DNA for the CDR3 is TGCAGCGTTGAATCCCCCGGGCAGTCCGGCTATGGCTACACCTTC. The V call is TRBV29-1, the J call TRBJ1-2; no clear D gene. Deletions cut 2 bases from V and 4 bases from J, with 17 bases between. This CDR3 has 15 residues. The V gene's germline CDR1 is SQVTM and CDR2 ANQGSEA.

This clonotype was observed many times. This sequence joins TRBV6-1 and TRBJ2-1; 8 nucleotides line up with TRBD2. In germline, CDR1 is MNHNS, CDR2 SASEGT. The CDR3 spans 15 residues. The trim removed 1 base at V and 5 bases at J, leaving 4 bases unmatched. CDR3 in DNA: TGTGCCAGCAGTGAAGAAGCGGGGGCACACAATGAGCAGTTCTTC. It is translated as CASSEEAGAHNEQFF.

This clonotype was detected many times. DNA of the CDR3: TGCAGTGTGAATGAAGCTTTCTTT. It is translated as CSVNEAFF. The chain has TRBV20-1 and TRBJ1-1; no reliable D call. Germline V gene data show CDR1 as DFQATT and CDR2 as SNEGSKA (reference sequence). V was pared by 7 bases and J by 7 bases, with 4 bases between. The CDR3 extends over 8 amino acids.

This chain links TRBV11-2 with TRBJ2-1; 7 nucleotides line up with TRBD2. CDR1 is SGHAT, CDR2 FQNNGV, per germline. Germline trimming cut 3 bases from V and 0 bases from J; bases unmatched to any gene: 5. The length of the CDR3 is 16 residues. CDR3 loop: CASSFAPGGSYNEQFF. The CDR3 DNA follows: TGTGCCAGCAGCTTCGCTCCGGGAGGCTCCTACAATGAGCAGTTCTTC.

Many counts were recorded for this clonotype. V usage is TRBV19 and J usage is TRBJ1-2; a possible D gene is TRBD1 (6 bases). In germline, CDR1 is LNHDA, CDR2 SQIVND (reference sequence). V lost 3 bases, J lost 0 bases, and 11 bases lay in between. This CDR3 has 15 residues. The CDR3 DNA follows: TGTGCCAGTAGTATTTGGGGGCGGGCTAACTATGGCTACACCTTC. Its protein is CASSIWGRANYGYTF. Looking up the rest from reference TRBV19 and TRBJ1-2 gives the full variable domain: DGGITQSPKYLFRKEGQNVTLSCEQNLNHDAMYWYRQDPGQGLRLIYYSQIVNDFQKGDIAEGYSVSREKKESFPLTVTSAQKNPTAFYLCASSIWGRANYGYTFGSGTRLTVV.